This TCR beta chain came from a study of cytomegalovirus exposure and HLA in healthy donors. This clone has just a few counts. The CDR3 spans 14 residues. Trimming pared 3 bases from V and 5 bases from J, leaving 13 bases between. CDR1 and CDR2 (germline): SNHLY, FYNNEI. This table comes from immunoSEQ multiplex PCR, and its TCRdb copy is limited to in-frame clones, with some not included. The table includes about 330,000 clones, roughly 85% detected once. The J gene is TRBJ2-5, the V gene TRBV2; possible D gene TRBD2, 7 bases. The sequenced sample consisted of PBMCs. This clonotype was obtained from a woman younger than 35 in good health and CMV-seronegative. CDR3 region: CASSDWGGRETQYF. In DNA form, the CDR3 reads TGTGCCAGCAGTGATTGGGGGGGGCGGGAGACCCAGTACTTC.